This T cell receptor beta chain was sequenced for a study of T cells in Graves' hyperthyroidism and ophthalmopathy. Study summary: The authors collected peripheral blood at initial diagnosis, before any treatment.

Study conclusions and caveats: Most thyroid clonotypes expanded above 0.001 appeared in blood too.

There were TCR beta CDR3 regions amplified from RNA transcripts. The HTBI primer set drove a first-round RT-PCR of the TCR CDR3. Via MiXCR, TCRdb re-called the multiplex PCR reads, giving one row per CDR3 protein. The sample holds about 420,000 distinct CDR3 sequences, 15% to 19% seen once. This CDR3 has 15 residues. Germline CDR1 is LNHDA and CDR2 is SQIVND (reference sequence). V dropped 3 bases and J dropped 5 bases, with 11 bases sitting between them. This clonotype was seen repeatedly, ten times or more. Its target is unknown. The receptor was isolated from a woman aged 18-35 years with Graves' hyperthyroidism. The genes are TRBV19 and TRBJ1-6; D is undetermined. The sequenced material came from blood. The CDR3 region is CASSISSANNSPLHF. The DNA of the CDR3 is TGTGCCAGTAGTATCTCGTCGGCTAATAATTCACCCCTCCACTTT.